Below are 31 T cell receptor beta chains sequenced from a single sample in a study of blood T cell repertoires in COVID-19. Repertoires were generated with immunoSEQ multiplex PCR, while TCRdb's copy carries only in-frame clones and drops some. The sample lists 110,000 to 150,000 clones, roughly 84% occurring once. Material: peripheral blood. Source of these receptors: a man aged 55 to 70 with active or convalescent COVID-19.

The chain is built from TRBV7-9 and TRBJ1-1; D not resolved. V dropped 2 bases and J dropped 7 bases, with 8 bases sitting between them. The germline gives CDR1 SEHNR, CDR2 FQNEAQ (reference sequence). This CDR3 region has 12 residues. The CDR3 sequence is CASSLSLYEAFF. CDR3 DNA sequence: TGTGCCAGCAGCTTATCCCTTTATGAAGCTTTCTTT.

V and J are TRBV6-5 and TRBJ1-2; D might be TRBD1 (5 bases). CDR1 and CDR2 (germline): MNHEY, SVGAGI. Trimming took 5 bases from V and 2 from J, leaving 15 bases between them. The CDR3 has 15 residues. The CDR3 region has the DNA TGTGCCAGCAGTAGAGGGGACTATGTGAACTATGGCTACACCTTC. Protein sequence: CASSRGDYVNYGYTF.

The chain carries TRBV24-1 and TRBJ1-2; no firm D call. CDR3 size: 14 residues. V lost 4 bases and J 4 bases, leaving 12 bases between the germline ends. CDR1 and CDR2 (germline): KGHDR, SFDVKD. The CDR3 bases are TGTGCCACCAGTGACGCCGGGAGCTTCTATGGCTACACCTTC. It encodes CATSDAGSFYGYTF.

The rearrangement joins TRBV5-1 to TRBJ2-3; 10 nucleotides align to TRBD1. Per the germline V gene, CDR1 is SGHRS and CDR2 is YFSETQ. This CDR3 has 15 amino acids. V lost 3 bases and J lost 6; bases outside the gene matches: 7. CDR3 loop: CASSWDRGLGDTQYF. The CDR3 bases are TGCGCCAGCAGCTGGGACAGGGGATTAGGGGATACGCAGTATTTT.

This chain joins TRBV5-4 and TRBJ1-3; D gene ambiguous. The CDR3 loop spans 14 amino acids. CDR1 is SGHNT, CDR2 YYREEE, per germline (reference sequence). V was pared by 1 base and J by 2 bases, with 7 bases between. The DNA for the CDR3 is TGTGCCAGCAGCTTGTCGACAACTGGAAACACCATATATTTT. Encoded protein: CASSLSTTGNTIYF.

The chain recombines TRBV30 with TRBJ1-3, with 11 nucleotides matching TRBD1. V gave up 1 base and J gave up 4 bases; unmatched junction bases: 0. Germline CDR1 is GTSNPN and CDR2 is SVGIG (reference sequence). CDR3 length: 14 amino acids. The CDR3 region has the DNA TGTGCCTGGAGTGGGGACAGGGGGGGAAACACCATATATTTT. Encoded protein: CAWSGDRGGNTIYF.

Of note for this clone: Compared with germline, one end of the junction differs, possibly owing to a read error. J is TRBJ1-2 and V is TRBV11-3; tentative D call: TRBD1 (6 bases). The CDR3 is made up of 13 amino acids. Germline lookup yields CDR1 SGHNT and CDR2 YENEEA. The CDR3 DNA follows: TGTGTCAGCAGCCCGGACAGTAACTATGGCTACACCTTC. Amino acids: CVSSPDSNYGYTF.

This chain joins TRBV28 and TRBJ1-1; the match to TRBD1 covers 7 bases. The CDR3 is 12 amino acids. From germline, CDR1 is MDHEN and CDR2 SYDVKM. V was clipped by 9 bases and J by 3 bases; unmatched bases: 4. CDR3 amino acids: CASKTGYTEAFF. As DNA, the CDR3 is TGTGCCAGTAAGACAGGGTACACTGAAGCTTTCTTT.

CDR3 DNA: TGTGCCAGCAGCTCGACCAGGGGGCAGGAAAAACTGTTTTTT. Protein: CASSSTRGQEKLFF. This chain connects TRBV11-2 to TRBJ1-4; 8 bases align to TRBD1. The CDR3 has 14 amino acids. CDR1 SGHAT and CDR2 FQNNGV come from the germline V gene. V was clipped by 4 bases and J by 8 bases; unmatched bases: 6.

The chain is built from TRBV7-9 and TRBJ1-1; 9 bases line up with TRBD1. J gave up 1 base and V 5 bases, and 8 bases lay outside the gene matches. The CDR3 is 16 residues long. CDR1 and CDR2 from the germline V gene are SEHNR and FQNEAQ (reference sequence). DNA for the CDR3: TGTGCCAGCAGCACAACCTGGACAGGGGAGAACACTGAAGCTTTCTTT. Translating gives CASSTTWTGENTEAFF.

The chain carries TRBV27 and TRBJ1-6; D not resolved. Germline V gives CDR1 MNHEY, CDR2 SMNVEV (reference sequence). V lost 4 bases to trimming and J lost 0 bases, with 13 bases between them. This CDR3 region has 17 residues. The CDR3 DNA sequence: TGTGCCAGCAGTTCCCGGGAAGGGAGCTCCTATAATTCACCCCTCCACTTT. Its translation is CASSSREGSSYNSPLHF.

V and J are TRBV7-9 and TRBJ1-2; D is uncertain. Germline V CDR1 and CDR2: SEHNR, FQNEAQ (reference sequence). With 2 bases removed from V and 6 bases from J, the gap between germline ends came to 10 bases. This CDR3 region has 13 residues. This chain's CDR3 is CASSLMGRHGYTF. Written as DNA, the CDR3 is TGTGCCAGCAGCTTAATGGGCCGACATGGCTACACCTTC.

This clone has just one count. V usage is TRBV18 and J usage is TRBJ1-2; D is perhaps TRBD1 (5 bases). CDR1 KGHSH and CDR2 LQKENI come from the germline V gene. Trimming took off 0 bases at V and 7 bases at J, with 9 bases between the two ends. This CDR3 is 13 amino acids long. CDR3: CASSPPAGSGYTF. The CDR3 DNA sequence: TGTGCCAGCTCACCACCGGCAGGGTCTGGCTACACCTTC.

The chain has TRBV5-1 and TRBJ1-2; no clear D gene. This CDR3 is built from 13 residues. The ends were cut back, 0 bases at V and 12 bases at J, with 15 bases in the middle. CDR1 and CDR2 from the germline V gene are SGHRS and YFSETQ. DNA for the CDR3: TGCGCCAGCAGCTTGGGGGGAGGGCCAGCAGACACCTTC. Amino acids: CASSLGGGPADTF.

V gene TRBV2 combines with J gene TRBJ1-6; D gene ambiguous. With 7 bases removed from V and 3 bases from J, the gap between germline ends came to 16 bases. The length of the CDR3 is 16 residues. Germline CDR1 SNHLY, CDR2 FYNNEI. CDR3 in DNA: TGTGCCAGCACGGAGAGGGCCTCATACTATAATTCACCCCTCCACTTT. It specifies CASTERASYYNSPLHF. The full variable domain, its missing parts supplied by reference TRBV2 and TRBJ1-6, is EPEVTQTPSHQVTQMGQEVILRCVPISNHLYFYWYRQILGQKVEFLVSFYNNEISEKSEIFDDQFSVERPDGSNFTLKIRSTKLEDSAMYFCASTERASYYNSPLHFGNGTRLTVT.

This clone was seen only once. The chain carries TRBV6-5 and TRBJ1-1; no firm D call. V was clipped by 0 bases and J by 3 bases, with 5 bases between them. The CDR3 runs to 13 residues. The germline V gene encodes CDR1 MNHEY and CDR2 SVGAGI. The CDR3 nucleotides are TGTGCCAGCAGTTACTCGACTTACACTGAAGCTTTCTTT. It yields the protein CASSYSTYTEAFF.

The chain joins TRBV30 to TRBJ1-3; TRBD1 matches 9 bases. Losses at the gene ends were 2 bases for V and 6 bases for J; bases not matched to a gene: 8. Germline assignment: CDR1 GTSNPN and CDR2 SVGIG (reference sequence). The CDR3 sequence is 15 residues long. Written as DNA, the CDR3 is TGTGCCTGGAGTCATGGGACAGGGTTGCAAAACACCATATATTTT. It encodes CAWSHGTGLQNTIYF.

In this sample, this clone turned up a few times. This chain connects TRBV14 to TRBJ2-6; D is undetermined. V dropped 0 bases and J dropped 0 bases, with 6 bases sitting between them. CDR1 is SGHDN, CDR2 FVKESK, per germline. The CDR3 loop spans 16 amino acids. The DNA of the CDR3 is TGTGCCAGCAGCCAAGATATCTTCTCTGGGGCCAACGTCCTGACTTTC. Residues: CASSQDIFSGANVLTF.

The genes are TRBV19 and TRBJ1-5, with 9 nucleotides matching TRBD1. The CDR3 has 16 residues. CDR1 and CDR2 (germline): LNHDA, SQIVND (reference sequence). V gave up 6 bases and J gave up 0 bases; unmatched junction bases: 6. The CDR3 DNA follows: TGTGCCAGTAGGAGGACAGGGGCGAATAGCAATCAGCCCCAGCATTTT. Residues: CASRRTGANSNQPQHF.

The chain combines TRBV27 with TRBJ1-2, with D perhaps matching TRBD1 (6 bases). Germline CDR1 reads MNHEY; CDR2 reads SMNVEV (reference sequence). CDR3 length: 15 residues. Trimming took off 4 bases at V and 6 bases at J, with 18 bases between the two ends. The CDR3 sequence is CASSSARGLEHGYTF. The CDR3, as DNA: TGTGCCAGCAGTTCCGCCAGGGGATTGGAGCATGGCTACACCTTC.

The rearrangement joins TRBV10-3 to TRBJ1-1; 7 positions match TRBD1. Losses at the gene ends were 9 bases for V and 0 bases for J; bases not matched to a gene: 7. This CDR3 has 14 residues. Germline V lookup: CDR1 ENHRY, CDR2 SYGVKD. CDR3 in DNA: TGTGCCATTCGGACAGGCGGAATGAACACTGAAGCTTTCTTT. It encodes CAIRTGGMNTEAFF.

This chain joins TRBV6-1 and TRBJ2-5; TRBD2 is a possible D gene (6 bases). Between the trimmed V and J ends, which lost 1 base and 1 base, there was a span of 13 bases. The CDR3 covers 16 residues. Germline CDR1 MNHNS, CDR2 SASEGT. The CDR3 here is CASSEGNQGLQETQYF. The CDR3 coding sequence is TGTGCCAGCAGTGAAGGGAATCAGGGACTCCAAGAGACCCAGTACTTC.

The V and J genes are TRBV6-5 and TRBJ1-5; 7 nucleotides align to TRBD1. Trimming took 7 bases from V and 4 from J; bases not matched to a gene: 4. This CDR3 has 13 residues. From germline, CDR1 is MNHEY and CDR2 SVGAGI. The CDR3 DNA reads TGTGCCAGCACGGGACAGTATAATCAGCCCCAGCATTTT. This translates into CASTGQYNQPQHF.

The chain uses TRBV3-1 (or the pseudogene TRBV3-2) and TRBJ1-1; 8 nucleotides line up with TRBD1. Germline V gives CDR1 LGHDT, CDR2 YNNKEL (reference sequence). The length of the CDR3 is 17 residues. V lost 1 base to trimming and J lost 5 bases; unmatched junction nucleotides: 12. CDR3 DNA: TGTGCCAGCAGCCAAGCTAAAGGTGCAGGGGGCCGGACTGAAGCTTTCTTT. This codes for CASSQAKGAGGRTEAFF.

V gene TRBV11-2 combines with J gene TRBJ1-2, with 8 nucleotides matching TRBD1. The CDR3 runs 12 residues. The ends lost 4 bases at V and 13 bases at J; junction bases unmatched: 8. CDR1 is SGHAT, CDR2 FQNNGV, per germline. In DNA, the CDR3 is TGTGCCAGCAGCTCCCAGGGGGCGCGGGGCACCTTC. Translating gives CASSSQGARGTF.

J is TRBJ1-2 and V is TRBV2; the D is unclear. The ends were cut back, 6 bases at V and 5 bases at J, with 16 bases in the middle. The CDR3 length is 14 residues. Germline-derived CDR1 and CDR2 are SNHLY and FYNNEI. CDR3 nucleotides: TGTGCCAGCAGAGGTCCCGGGATCCAGTATGGCTACACCTTC. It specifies CASRGPGIQYGYTF.

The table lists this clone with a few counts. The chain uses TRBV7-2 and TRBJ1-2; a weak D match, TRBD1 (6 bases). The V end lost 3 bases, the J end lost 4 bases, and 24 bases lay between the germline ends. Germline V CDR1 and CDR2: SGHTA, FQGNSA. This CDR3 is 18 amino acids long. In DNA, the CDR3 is TGTGCCAGCAGCTTCGAACGTAGAATTAGGGGGGAGGGCTATGGCTACACCTTC. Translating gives CASSFERRIRGEGYGYTF.

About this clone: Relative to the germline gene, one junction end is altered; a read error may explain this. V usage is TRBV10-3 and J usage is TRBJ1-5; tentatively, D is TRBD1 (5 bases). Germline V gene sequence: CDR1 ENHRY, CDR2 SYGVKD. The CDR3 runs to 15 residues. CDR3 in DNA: TGTGCCATCAGTGACGGGCAGGGTAGCTATCAGCCCCAGCATTTT. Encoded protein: CAISDGQGSYQPQHF.

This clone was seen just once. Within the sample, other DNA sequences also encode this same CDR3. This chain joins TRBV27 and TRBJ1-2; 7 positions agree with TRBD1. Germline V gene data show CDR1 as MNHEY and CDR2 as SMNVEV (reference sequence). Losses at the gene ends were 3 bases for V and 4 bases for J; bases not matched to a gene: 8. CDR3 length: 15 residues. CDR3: CASSFRQGSLYGYTF. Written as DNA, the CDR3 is TGTGCCAGCAGTTTTAGACAGGGATCCCTCTATGGCTACACCTTC.

The CDR3 reads CASSAGLGSGLFYNEQFF. The CDR3 DNA follows: TGTGCCAGCAGCGCTGGCTTAGGGAGCGGTCTATTCTACAATGAGCAGTTCTTC. This rearrangement joins TRBV7-6 to TRBJ2-1, with a possible D match to TRBD2 (5 bases). The CDR3 runs to 18 residues. V lost 5 bases to trimming and J lost 3 bases, with 23 bases between them. From germline, CDR1 is SGHVS and CDR2 FNYEAQ.

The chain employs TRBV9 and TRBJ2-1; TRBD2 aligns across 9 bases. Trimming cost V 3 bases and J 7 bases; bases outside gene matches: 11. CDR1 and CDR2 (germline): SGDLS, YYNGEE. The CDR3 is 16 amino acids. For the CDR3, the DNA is TGTGCCAGCAGCGGACGAGGGATGGCGGGAGGGAATGAGCAGTTCTTC. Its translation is CASSGRGMAGGNEQFF.